The 19 T cell receptor beta chains listed next were all sequenced from one sample in a study of T cells in Graves' hyperthyroidism and ophthalmopathy. The investigators amplified TCR beta CDR3 regions from RNA transcripts. First-round RT-PCR targeting the TCR CDR3 was performed with the HTBI primer set. In TCRdb, the multiplex PCR reads were re-called with MiXCR into one record per CDR3 protein. The table lists fewer than 900,000 distinct CDR3 sequences, 16% of them singletons, with under 9.5% in the top ten. The material sequenced was blood. Receptors originate from a young man with Graves' hyperthyroidism.

The rearrangement joins TRBV20-1 to TRBJ2-3, with 7 bases aligning to TRBD2. Germline trimming cut 7 bases from V and 5 bases from J; bases unmatched to any gene: 6. This CDR3 spans 12 amino acids. Germline CDR1 DFQATT, CDR2 SNEGSKA (reference sequence). The CDR3 region is CSEKRGGDTQYF. In DNA form, the CDR3 reads TGCAGTGAGAAGCGGGGAGGAGATACGCAGTATTTT.

The rearrangement links TRBV20-1 to TRBJ1-5; D not certain. The germline V gene has CDR1 DFQATT and CDR2 SNEGSKA (reference sequence). This CDR3 is 15 amino acids long. V was trimmed by 3 bases and J by 7 bases, leaving 19 bases between them. CDR3 in DNA: TGCAGTGCTAGCTCGTCCGCCGGGTACGGGCAGCCCCAGCATTTT. It codes for CSASSSAGYGQPQHF.

The V gene is TRBV29-1, the J gene TRBJ1-2; no clear D. This CDR3 is built from 11 residues. The ends were cut back, 4 bases at V and 8 bases at J, with 11 bases in the middle. The germline V gene has CDR1 SQVTM and CDR2 ANQGSEA. CDR3 sequence reads: CSVVTDSGYTF. The CDR3 DNA reads as TGCAGCGTTGTTACAGATAGCGGCTACACCTTC.

This chain uses TRBV5-4 with TRBJ1-1; 7 nucleotides agree with TRBD1. With 3 bases clipped from V and 3 bases from J, the junction kept 5 bases outside the gene matches. The CDR3 is 14 residues long. Germline V gene sequence: CDR1 SGHNT, CDR2 YYREEE (reference sequence). The CDR3 here is CASSSGQEDTEAFF. For the CDR3, the DNA is TGTGCCAGCAGCTCAGGACAGGAAGACACTGAAGCTTTCTTT. Complete variable domain (other parts from reference TRBV5-4 and TRBJ1-1): ETGVTQSPTHLIKTRGQQVTLRCSSQSGHNTVSWYQQALGQGPQFIFQYYREEENGRGNFPPRFSGLQFPNYSSELNVNALELDDSALYLCASSSGQEDTEAFFGQGTRLTVV.

This clonotype occurred many times. This rearrangement joins TRBV30 to TRBJ1-3, with D perhaps matching TRBD1 (6 bases). The CDR3 spans 13 residues. Trimming left V 4 bases short and J 2 bases short, with 9 bases between. Germline values: CDR1 GTSNPN, CDR2 SVGIG (reference sequence). CDR3 in DNA: TGTGCCTGGACGACAGGTCCTGGAAACACCATATATTTT. Protein sequence: CAWTTGPGNTIYF.

The chain has TRBV27 and TRBJ1-4; 10 bases map to TRBD1. Germline V gene lookup returns CDR1 MNHEY and CDR2 SMNVEV (reference sequence). The CDR3 is 15 residues long. J was trimmed by 7 bases and V by 6 bases; bases with no gene match: 8. The CDR3 nucleotides are TGTGCCAGCAGCCAAAGGCGGACAGGGGGTGAAAAACTGTTTTTT. Amino acid sequence: CASSQRRTGGEKLFF.

This clonotype has only a few counts. The chain employs TRBV14 and TRBJ2-7; the match to TRBD2 covers 14 bases. V trimming: 3 bases; J trimming: 3 bases; junction bases outside the gene matches: 4. The CDR3 covers 16 residues. Germline V gives CDR1 SGHDN, CDR2 FVKESK. The CDR3 loop is CASSHPGTSGGYEQYF. The CDR3 DNA reads TGTGCCAGCAGCCACCCCGGGACTAGCGGGGGCTACGAGCAGTACTTC.

The DNA of the CDR3 is TGTGCCAGCAGCCAATTAGATGAACTAGCGGGCAATGAGCAGTTCTTC. Amino acid sequence: CASSQLDELAGNEQFF. The chain employs TRBV11-3 and TRBJ2-1, with 9 nucleotides matching TRBD2. Losses at the gene ends were 5 bases for V and 6 bases for J; bases not matched to a gene: 11. The CDR3 runs to 16 residues. Germline loops: CDR1 SGHNT, CDR2 YENEEA.

This chain links TRBV7-3 with TRBJ2-6; 7 bases agree with TRBD1. The CDR3 runs to 18 residues. The V segment lost 3 bases and the J segment 1 base; nucleotides outside the gene matches: 9. Per germline, CDR1 SGHTA and CDR2 FQGTGA. CDR3 amino acids: CASSFGQERGSGANVLTF. CDR3 nucleotides: TGTGCCAGCAGCTTTGGACAGGAAAGGGGATCTGGGGCCAACGTCCTGACTTTC.

This clonotype was counted only a few times. This chain connects TRBV28 to TRBJ2-3; D is perhaps TRBD2 (7 bases). Trimming pared 7 bases from V and 4 bases from J, leaving 15 bases between. The germline gives CDR1 MDHEN, CDR2 SYDVKM. This CDR3 contains 14 residues. The DNA for the CDR3 is TGTGCCAGCACCTGGGGGGGCGTCCCAGATACGCAGTATTTT. Translation gives CASTWGGVPDTQYF.

This clonotype was counted ten times or more. The chain is built from TRBV7-2 and TRBJ2-1; 8 bases map to TRBD2. Germline values: CDR1 SGHTA, CDR2 FQGNSA. This CDR3 has 15 residues. The V and J ends lost 3 bases and 5 bases, in that order; junction bases with no gene match: 6. As DNA, the CDR3 is TGTGCCAGCAGCTTCAGCGGGAGTTCGCACAATGAGCAGTTCTTC. Translating gives CASSFSGSSHNEQFF.

Comments on this clonotype: No conserved phenylalanine or tryptophan is present at the end of the CDR3, so a read error is the likely explanation. J is TRBJ2-3 and V is TRBV11-2, with unresolved D. The V gene's germline CDR1 is SGHAT and CDR2 FQNNGV. Trimming pared 3 bases from V and 5 bases from J, leaving 9 bases between. The CDR3 has 13 amino acids. The CDR3 loop reads CASSFGVRDTQYL. In nucleotides, the CDR3 is TGTGCCAGCAGCTTTGGAGTCAGAGATACGCAGTATCTT.

Remarks on this clonotype: Compared with germline, one end of the junction differs, possibly owing to a read error. This chain joins TRBV29-1 and TRBJ2-4, with D perhaps given as TRBD1 or TRBD2 (5 bases each). Germline assignment: CDR1 SQVTM and CDR2 ANQGSEA. The CDR3 runs to 14 residues. The CDR3 loop reads CSVGDVRAKNVQYF. CDR3 nucleotides: TGCAGCGTTGGGGACGTAAGAGCCAAAAACGTTCAGTACTTC.

The rearrangement joins TRBV6-1 to TRBJ2-7; D may correspond to TRBD1 or TRBD2 (5 bases each). Trimming left V 8 bases short and J 4 bases short, with 18 bases between. Germline values: CDR1 MNHNS, CDR2 SASEGT. The CDR3 extends over 14 amino acids. The CDR3 loop is CASYQIGTNYEQYF. CDR3 nucleotides: TGTGCCAGCTATCAGATCGGGACCAATTACGAGCAGTACTTC.

This clonotype was seen ten or more times. This chain uses TRBV7-9 with TRBJ2-5; TRBD1 agrees at 8 bases. Per the germline V gene, CDR1 is SEHNR and CDR2 is FQNEAQ (reference sequence). Unmatched junction bases numbered 11, after V lost 0 bases and J lost 5 bases. This CDR3 is built from 17 residues. CDR3 DNA: TGTGCCAGCAGCTTAGCATCAAGACAGGGGTTCCTCGAGACCCAGTACTTC. Its translation: CASSLASRQGFLETQYF.

The table lists this clonotype with many counts. V and J are TRBV10-3 and TRBJ2-7; D is undetermined. Germline CDR1 is ENHRY and CDR2 is SYGVKD. The CDR3 runs 13 residues. The germline V and J ends were trimmed by 6 bases and 0 bases, with 9 bases remaining between them. The CDR3 reads CAIRAASSYEQYF. The CDR3 nucleotides are TGTGCCATCAGGGCAGCGAGCTCCTACGAGCAGTACTTC.

This clonotype was observed a handful of times. V is TRBV19 and J is TRBJ2-1; D perhaps matches TRBD2 (6 bases). This CDR3 contains 15 residues. V was shortened by 3 bases and J by 8 bases, with 17 bases between the two germline ends. Germline V gives CDR1 LNHDA, CDR2 SQIVND (reference sequence). In DNA, the CDR3 is TGTGCCAGTAGTATCGTCGGAGCTAGCGAGGATGAGCAGTTCTTC. The encoded protein is CASSIVGASEDEQFF.

The rearrangement joins TRBV7-2 to TRBJ2-5; the D gene is possibly TRBD2 (6 bases). The CDR3 loop spans 15 amino acids. Trimming took 1 base from V and 7 from J, leaving 16 bases between them. Germline V lookup: CDR1 SGHTA, CDR2 FQGNSA. CDR3 amino acids: CASSLGAAGGGTQYF. In nucleotides, the CDR3 is TGTGCCAGCAGCTTAGGAGCGGCTGGGGGAGGGACCCAGTACTTC.

This clonotype was picked up many times. This chain joins TRBV9 and TRBJ2-7; weak D call: TRBD2 (5 bases). Germline V gene sequence: CDR1 SGDLS, CDR2 YYNGEE. This CDR3 region has 12 residues. V lost 0 bases and J 7 bases, leaving 8 bases between the germline ends. CDR3 residues: CASSVATGEQYF. The CDR3 coding sequence is TGTGCCAGCAGCGTAGCTACGGGGGAGCAGTACTTC. Combining the CDR3 with reference TRBV9 and TRBJ2-7 gives the whole variable domain DSGVTQTPKHLITATGQRVTLRCSPRSGDLSVYWYQQSLDQGLQFLIQYYNGEERAKGNILERFSAQQFPDLHSELNLSSLELGDSALYFCASSVATGEQYFGPGTRLTVT.